This T cell receptor (beta chain) is from a study of blood T cells in healthy people across ages. General study points: The study regarded diversity estimates from one million T cells as underestimates. More naive CD4+ cells and higher diversity were found in long-lived than in aged donors. Shifts in expanded clonotypes may have been confounded by donor CMV status, which was unknown.

The use of a sample-barcoded 5' primer and a J-beta primer mix characterized a second PCR of roughly 7 to 12 cycles. Every sample produced at least 2.5 million CDR3-containing paired-end reads. TCRdb re-analysed the 5' RACE reads in MiXCR, keeping a single row per CDR3 protein. The repertoire holds 550,000 to 700,000 distinct CDR3 sequences, with approximately 27% as singletons. This clonotype has ten or more counts. Its antigen is not identified. Germline V lookup: CDR1 MNHEY, CDR2 SVGAGI. The CDR3 totals 13 residues. Trimming shortened V by 1 base and J by 7 bases, and 10 bases separated the two germline ends.

Sequencing was performed on blood. This TCR derives from a woman between 65 and 79 years old in good health. The rearrangement links TRBV6-5 to TRBJ1-1; D perhaps matches TRBD1 (5 bases). CDR3 nucleotide sequence: TGTGCCAGCAGTTACTATGGGGACTATGAAGCTTTCTTT. Its protein is CASSYYGDYEAFF.